This T cell receptor beta chain was retrieved from a study of cytomegalovirus exposure and HLA in healthy donors. The wider study: A preliminary data release comprised tens of millions of unique TCRs obtained from HLA-typed donors. Whole-study results and caveats: In vitro, three CMV-associated chains proved specific for CMV antigens.

Germline loops: CDR1 SGHNT, CDR2 YYREEE (reference sequence). The CDR3 is 17 residues long. V lost 0 bases and J lost 7, with 22 bases in between. Primers included in the PCR were 60 Vbeta and 13 Jbeta primers. Sequencing was performed with immunoSEQ multiplex PCR; in TCRdb, only in-frame clones are kept and a portion is missing. The table records more than 95,000 clones, 65% to 85% of them present only once. Comments on this clone: No antigen is known for it.

The sequence was obtained from a man aged 45-65 years in good health and CMV-seropositive. What was sequenced was PBMCs. V usage is TRBV5-4 and J usage is TRBJ2-5, with a tentative D call TRBD1 (7 bases). CDR3 nucleotide sequence: TGTGCCAGCAGCTTGGAGAGCGGCAGGGGGGTTGGTGGGACCCAGTACTTC. Translating it yields CASSLESGRGVGGTQYF. The whole variable domain, filled in from reference TRBV5-4 and TRBJ2-5, reads ETGVTQSPTHLIKTRGQQVTLRCSSQSGHNTVSWYQQALGQGPQFIFQYYREEENGRGNFPPRFSGLQFPNYSSELNVNALELDDSALYLCASSLESGRGVGGTQYFGPGTRLLVL.